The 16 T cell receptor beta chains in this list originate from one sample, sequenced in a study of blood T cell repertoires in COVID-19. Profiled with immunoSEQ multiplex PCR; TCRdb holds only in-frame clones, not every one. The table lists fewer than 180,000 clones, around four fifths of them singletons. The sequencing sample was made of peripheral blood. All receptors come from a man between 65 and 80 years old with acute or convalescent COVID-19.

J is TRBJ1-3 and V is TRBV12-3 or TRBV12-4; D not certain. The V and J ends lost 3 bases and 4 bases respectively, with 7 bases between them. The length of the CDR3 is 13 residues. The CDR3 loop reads CASSLRVGNTIYF. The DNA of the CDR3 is TGTGCCAGCAGTTTGAGGGTAGGAAACACCATATATTTT.

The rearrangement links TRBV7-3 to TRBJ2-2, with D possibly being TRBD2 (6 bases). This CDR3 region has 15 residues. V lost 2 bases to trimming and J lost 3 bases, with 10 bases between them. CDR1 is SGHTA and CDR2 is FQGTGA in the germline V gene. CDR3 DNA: TGTGCCAGCAGCTTATCTAGCGTCGACACCGGGGAGCTGTTTTTT. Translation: CASSLSSVDTGELFF.

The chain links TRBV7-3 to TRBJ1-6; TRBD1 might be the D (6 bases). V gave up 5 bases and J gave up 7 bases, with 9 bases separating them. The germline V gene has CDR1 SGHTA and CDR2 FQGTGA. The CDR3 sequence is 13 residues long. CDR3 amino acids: CASSRDRNSPLHF. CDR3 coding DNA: TGTGCCAGCAGCAGAGACAGGAATTCACCCCTCCACTTT.

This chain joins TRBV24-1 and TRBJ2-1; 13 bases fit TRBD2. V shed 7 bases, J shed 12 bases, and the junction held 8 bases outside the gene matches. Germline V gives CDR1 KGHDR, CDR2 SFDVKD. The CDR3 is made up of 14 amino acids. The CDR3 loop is CATSGTSGGVLQFF. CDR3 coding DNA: TGTGCCACCAGCGGAACTAGCGGGGGGGTTTTGCAGTTCTTC.

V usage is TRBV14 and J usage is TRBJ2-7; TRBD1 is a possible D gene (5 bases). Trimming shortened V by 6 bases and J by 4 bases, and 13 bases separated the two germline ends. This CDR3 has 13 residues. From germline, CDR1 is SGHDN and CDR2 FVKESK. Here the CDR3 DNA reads TGTGCCAGCAGGGGTCCAGGGCAGTACGAGCAGTACTTC. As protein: CASRGPGQYEQYF.

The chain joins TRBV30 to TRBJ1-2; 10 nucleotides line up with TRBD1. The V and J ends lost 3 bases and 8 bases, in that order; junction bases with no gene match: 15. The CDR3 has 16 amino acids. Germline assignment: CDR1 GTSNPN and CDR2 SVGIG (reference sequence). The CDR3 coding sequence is TGTGCCTGGAGAGGGGGACAGGGGCTTATATTGTACGGCTACACCTTC. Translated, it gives CAWRGGQGLILYGYTF.

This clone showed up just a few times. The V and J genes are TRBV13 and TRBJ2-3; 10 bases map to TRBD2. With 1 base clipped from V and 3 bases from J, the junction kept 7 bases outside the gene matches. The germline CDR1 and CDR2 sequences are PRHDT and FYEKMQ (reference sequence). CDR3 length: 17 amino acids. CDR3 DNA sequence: TGTGCCAGCAGCTTAGAGCAGCGGGAGGGCGGAACAGATACGCAGTATTTT. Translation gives CASSLEQREGGTDTQYF. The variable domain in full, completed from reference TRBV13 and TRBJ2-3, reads AAGVIQSPRHLIKEKRETATLKCYPIPRHDTVYWYQQGPGQDPQFLISFYEKMQSDKGSIPDRFSAQQFSDYHSELNMSSLELGDSALYFCASSLEQREGGTDTQYFGPGTRLTVL.

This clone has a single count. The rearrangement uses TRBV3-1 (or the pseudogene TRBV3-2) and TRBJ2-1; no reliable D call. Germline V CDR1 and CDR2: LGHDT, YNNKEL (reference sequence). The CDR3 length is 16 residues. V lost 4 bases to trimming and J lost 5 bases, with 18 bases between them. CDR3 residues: CASSPLIGGFNNEQFF. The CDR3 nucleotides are TGTGCCAGCAGCCCCCTTATAGGCGGTTTTAACAATGAGCAGTTCTTC.

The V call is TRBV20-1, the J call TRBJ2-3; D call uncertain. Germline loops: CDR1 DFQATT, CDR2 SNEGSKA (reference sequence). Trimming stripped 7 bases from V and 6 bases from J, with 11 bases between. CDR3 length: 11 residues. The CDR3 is CSVASWDTQYF. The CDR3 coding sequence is TGCAGTGTCGCGTCCTGGGATACGCAGTATTTT.

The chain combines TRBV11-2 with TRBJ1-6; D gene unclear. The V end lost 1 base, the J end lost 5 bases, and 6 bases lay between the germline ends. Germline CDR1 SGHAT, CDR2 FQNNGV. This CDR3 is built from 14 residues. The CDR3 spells CASSLARNNSPLHF. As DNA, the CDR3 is TGTGCCAGCAGCTTAGCCAGGAATAATTCACCCCTCCACTTT.

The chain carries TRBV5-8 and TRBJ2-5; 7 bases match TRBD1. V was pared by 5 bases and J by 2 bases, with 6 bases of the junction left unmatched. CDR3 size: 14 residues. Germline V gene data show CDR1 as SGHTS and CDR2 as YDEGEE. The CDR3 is CASRLTGRQETQYF. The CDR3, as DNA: TGTGCCAGCAGGTTGACAGGGCGACAAGAGACCCAGTACTTC.

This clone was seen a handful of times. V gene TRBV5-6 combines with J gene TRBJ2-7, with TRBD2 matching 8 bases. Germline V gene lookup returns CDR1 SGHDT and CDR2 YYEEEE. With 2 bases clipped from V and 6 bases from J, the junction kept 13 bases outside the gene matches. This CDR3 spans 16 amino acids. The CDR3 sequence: CASSFGLGLEVGEQYF. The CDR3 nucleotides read TGTGCCAGCAGCTTCGGGCTGGGACTAGAAGTAGGCGAGCAGTACTTC.

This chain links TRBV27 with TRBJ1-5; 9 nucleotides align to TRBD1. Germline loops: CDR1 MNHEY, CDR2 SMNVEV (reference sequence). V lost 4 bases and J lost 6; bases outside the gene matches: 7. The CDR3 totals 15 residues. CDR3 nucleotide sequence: TGTGCCAGCAGTTCCCGGGACAGGGAGAGTCAGCCCCAGCATTTT. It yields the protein CASSSRDRESQPQHF.

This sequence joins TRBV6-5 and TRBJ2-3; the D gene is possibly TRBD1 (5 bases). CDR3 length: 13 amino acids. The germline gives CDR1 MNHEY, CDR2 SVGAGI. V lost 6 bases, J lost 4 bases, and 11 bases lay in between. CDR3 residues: CASRLQGSDTQYF. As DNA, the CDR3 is TGTGCCAGCAGACTCCAGGGATCAGATACGCAGTATTTT.

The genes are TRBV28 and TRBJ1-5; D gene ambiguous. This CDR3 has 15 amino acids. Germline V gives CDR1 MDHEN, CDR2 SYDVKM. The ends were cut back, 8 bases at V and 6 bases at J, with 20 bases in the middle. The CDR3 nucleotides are TGTGCCAGCGGTGCGGCGGCGAGGAGAAGTCAGCCCCAGCATTTT. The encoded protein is CASGAAARRSQPQHF.

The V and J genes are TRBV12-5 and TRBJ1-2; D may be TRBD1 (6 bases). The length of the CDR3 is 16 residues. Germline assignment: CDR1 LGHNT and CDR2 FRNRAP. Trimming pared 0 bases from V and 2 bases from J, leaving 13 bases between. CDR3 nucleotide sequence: TGTGCTAGTGGTTTGGTTTTCTCACAGGGAAACTATGGCTACACCTTC. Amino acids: CASGLVFSQGNYGYTF.